This entry is about one T cell receptor (beta chain). Its antigen is not known. The data were taken from a study of chemoradiotherapy in HPV16-positive cancers. Study-wide findings and caveats: In HPV16-positive patients, HPV-responsive T-cell expansion tracked better recurrence-free survival. Candidate HPV-specific clones and E7-related TCR motifs grew in tumor during treatment.

CDR3 length equals 14 residues. The V and J ends lost 5 bases and 1 base, in that order; junction bases with no gene match: 3. Germline CDR1 is SNHLY and CDR2 is FYNNEI. TCRdb keeps only in-frame clones here, not all; method: immunoSEQ multiplex PCR. Here the sample spans around 13,000 clones, around 85% being singletons. Sequencing used blood, obtained from a patient who underwent chemoradiotherapy. This chain connects TRBV2 to TRBJ2-5, with 8 nucleotides matching TRBD2. This TCR came from a human donor with HPV-associated anogenital cancer. CDR3 DNA sequence: TGTGCCAGCAGTAGCGGGGGATTCCAAGAGACCCAGTACTTC. This encodes CASSSGGFQETQYF.